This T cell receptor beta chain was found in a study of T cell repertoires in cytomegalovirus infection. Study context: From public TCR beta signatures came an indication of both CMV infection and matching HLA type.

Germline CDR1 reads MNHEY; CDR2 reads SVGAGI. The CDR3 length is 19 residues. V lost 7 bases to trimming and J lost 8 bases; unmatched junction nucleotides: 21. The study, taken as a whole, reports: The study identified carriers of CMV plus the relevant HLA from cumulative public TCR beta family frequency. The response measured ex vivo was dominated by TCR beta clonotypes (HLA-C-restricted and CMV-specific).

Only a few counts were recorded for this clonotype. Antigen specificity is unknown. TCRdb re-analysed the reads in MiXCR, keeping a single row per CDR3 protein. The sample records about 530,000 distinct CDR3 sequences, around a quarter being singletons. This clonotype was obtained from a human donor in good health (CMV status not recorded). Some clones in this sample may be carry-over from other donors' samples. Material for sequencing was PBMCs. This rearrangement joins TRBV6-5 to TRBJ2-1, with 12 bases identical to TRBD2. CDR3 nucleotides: TGTGCCAGCATCTGGAGGACTAGCGGGATGAGGGGGGGAGGGGATGAGCAGTTCTTC. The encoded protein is CASIWRTSGMRGGGDEQFF.